Shown below are 8 T cell receptor beta chains from a single sample sequenced in a study of blood T cell repertoires in COVID-19. The protocol was immunoSEQ multiplex PCR, while the TCRdb copy is restricted to in-frame clones and leaves out a portion. Here the sample spans about 170,000 clones, about four fifths being singletons. Specimen: peripheral blood. The receptors originated from a woman older than 75 with acute or convalescent COVID-19.

This sequence joins TRBV18 and TRBJ1-1, with 9 bases that match TRBD1. This CDR3 is 16 amino acids long. Germline V lookup: CDR1 KGHSH, CDR2 LQKENI. J was trimmed by 1 base and V by 4 bases; bases with no gene match: 7. CDR3 sequence reads: CASSLRSTGGNTEAFF. In nucleotides, the CDR3 is TGTGCCAGCTCACTAAGGTCGACAGGGGGGAACACTGAAGCTTTCTTT. Full variable domain (remainder filled in from reference TRBV18 and TRBJ1-1): NAGVMQNPRHLVRRRGQEARLRCSPMKGHSHVYWYRQLPEEGLKFMVYLQKENIIDESGMPKERFSAEFPKEGPSILRIQQVVRGDSAAYFCASSLRSTGGNTEAFFGQGTRLTVV.

The chain has TRBV6-2 or TRBV6-3 and TRBJ2-1, with 7 bases identical to TRBD1. Germline lookup yields CDR1 MNHEY and CDR2 SVGEGT. Losses at the gene ends were 5 bases for V and 0 bases for J; bases not matched to a gene: 4. CDR3 size: 15 residues. The CDR3 nucleotides are TGTGCCAGCAGTGACACAGGGGTCTCCTACAATGAGCAGTTCTTC. Translated: CASSDTGVSYNEQFF.

The chain links TRBV7-8 to TRBJ2-7, with 7 bases aligning to TRBD2. From germline, CDR1 is SGHVS and CDR2 FQNEAQ. The V and J ends lost 3 bases and 4 bases, in that order; junction bases with no gene match: 9. The CDR3 spans 15 residues. The CDR3 coding sequence is TGTGCCAGCAGCTTCGCGGGGGTCTCATCGTACGAGCAGTACTTC. It translates to CASSFAGVSSYEQYF. Drawing the rest from reference TRBV7-8 and TRBJ2-7, the complete variable domain is GAGVSQSPRYKVAKRGQDVALRCDPISGHVSLFWYQQALGQGPEFLTYFQNEAQLDKSGLPSDRFFAERPEGSVSTLKIQRTQQEDSAVYLCASSFAGVSSYEQYFGPGTRLTVT.

This clone has at least ten counts. The V gene is TRBV3-1 (or the pseudogene TRBV3-2), the J gene TRBJ1-1; 7 bases align to TRBD1. V lost 1 base to trimming and J lost 7 bases; unmatched junction nucleotides: 18. In germline, CDR1 is LGHDT, CDR2 YNNKEL (reference sequence). The CDR3 loop spans 18 amino acids. CDR3 residues: CASSQVDRALPASFEAFF. The CDR3 nucleotides are TGTGCCAGCAGCCAAGTAGACAGGGCACTACCCGCATCGTTTGAAGCTTTCTTT.

This clone has a single count. The chain uses TRBV6-6 and TRBJ2-7; 7 bases line up with TRBD2. Unmatched junction bases numbered 11, after V lost 6 bases and J lost 6 bases. Per germline, CDR1 MNHNY and CDR2 SVGAGI (reference sequence). CDR3 length equals 14 residues. For the CDR3, the DNA is TGTGCCAGCAGCTCATCTGCGGGGGAGTCCGAGCAGTACTTC. Translated, it gives CASSSSAGESEQYF.

The chain recombines TRBV18 with TRBJ1-1, with D perhaps matching TRBD1 (6 bases). CDR1 and CDR2 from the germline V gene are KGHSH and LQKENI. This CDR3 is built from 15 residues. V was clipped by 1 base and J by 4 bases, with 13 bases between them. As DNA, the CDR3 is TGTGCCAGCTCACCACGGACGGACAGTCCCACTGAAGCTTTCTTT. As protein: CASSPRTDSPTEAFF.

The rearrangement uses TRBV3-1 (or the pseudogene TRBV3-2) and TRBJ2-1; 8 bases align to TRBD2. Germline loops: CDR1 LGHDT, CDR2 YNNKEL (reference sequence). The CDR3 runs 16 residues. V lost 1 base and J lost 0; bases outside the gene matches: 2. The CDR3 sequence: CASSQGRGGSYNEQFF. DNA of the CDR3: TGTGCCAGCAGCCAAGGACGGGGGGGCTCCTACAATGAGCAGTTCTTC.

This clone turned up a few times. This chain uses TRBV6-6 with TRBJ2-7, with D unclear. The V end was cut by 5 bases, the J end by 4 bases, with 9 bases between. Germline CDR1 and CDR2: MNHNY and SVGAGI (reference sequence). This CDR3 has 12 amino acids. The CDR3 DNA sequence: TGTGCCAGCAGTAAGGAGCTTTACGAGCAGTACTTC. Translated: CASSKELYEQYF.